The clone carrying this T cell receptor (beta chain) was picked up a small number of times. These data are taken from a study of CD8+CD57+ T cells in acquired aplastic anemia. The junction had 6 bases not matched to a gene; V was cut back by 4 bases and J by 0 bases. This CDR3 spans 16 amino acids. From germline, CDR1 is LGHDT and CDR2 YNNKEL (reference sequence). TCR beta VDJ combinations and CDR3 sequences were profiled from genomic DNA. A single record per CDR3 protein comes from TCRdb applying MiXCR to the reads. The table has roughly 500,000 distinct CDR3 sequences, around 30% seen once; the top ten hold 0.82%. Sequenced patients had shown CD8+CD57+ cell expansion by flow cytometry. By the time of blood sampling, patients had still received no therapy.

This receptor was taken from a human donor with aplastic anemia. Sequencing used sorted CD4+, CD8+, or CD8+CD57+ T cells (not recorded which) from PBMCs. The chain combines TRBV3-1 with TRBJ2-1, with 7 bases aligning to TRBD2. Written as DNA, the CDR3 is TGTGCCAGCAGCCCTCGGGTAGCGGGCTCCTACAATGAGCAGTTCTTC. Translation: CASSPRVAGSYNEQFF.